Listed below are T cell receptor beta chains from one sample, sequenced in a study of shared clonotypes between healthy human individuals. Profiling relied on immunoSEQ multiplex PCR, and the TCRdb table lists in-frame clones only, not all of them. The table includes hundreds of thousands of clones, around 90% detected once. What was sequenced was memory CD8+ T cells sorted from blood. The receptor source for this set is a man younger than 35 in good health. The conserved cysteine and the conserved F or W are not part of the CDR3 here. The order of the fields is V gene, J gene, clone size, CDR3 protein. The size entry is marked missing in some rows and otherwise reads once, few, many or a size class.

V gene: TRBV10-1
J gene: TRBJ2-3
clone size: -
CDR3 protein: ASSERGDTQY

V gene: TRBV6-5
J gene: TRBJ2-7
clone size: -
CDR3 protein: ASSYGLDYEQY

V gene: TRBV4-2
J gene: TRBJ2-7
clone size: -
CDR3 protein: ASSQDGSYEQY

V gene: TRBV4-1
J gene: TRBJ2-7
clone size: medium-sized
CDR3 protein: ASSFGQGEGYEQY

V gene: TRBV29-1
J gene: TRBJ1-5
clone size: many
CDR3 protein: SVQGGEQGDSQPQH

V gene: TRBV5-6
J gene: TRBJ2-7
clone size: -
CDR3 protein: ASMVGSYEQY

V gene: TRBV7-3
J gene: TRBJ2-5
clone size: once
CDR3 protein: ASSLGLSSGKETQY

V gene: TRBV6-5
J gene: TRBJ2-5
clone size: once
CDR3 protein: ASSYSRTTQETQY

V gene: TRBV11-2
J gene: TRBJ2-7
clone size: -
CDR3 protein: ASSPPYGLSSYEQY

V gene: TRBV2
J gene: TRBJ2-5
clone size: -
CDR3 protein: ASSYGVQETQY

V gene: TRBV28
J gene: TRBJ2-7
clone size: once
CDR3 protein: ASSPDRVIHEQY

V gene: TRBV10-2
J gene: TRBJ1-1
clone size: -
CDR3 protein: ASSEFWTGAMNTEAF

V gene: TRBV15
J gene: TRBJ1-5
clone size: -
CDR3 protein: ATSRDLGSGQPQH

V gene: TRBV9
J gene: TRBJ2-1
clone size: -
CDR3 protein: ASSITGTGKVEQF

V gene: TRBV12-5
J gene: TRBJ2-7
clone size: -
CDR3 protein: ASGLVREGEQY

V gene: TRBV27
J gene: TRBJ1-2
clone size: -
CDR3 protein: ASSLAVGGDGYT

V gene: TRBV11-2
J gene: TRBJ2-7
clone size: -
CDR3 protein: ASSFGTSGGPYEQY

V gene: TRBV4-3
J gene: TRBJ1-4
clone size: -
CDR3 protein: ASSPTGGEEKLF

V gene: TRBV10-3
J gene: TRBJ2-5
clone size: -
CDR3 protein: AISESYAGDQETQY

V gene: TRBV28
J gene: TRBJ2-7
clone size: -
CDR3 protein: ASSPWTSGGYEQY

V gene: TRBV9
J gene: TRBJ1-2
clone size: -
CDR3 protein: ASSVYLQGNYGYT

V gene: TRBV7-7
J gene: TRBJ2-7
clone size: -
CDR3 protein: ASSSGTGGGYEQY

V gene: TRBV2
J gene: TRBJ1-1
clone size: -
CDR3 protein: ASSESGGGVTEAF

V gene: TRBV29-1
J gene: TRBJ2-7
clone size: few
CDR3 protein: SVDAGSDEQY

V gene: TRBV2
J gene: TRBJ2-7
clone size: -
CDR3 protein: ASSARLNYEQY

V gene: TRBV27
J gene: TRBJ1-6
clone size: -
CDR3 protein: ASSPGPGAGSPLH

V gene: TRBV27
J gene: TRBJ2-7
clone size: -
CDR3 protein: ASSQGLAGDDEQY

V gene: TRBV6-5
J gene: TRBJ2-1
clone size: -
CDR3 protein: ASSSNNEQF

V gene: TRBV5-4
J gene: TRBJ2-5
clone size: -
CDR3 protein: ASSPPGAETQY

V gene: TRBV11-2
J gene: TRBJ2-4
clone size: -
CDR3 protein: ASSLGGWVAGGKNIQY